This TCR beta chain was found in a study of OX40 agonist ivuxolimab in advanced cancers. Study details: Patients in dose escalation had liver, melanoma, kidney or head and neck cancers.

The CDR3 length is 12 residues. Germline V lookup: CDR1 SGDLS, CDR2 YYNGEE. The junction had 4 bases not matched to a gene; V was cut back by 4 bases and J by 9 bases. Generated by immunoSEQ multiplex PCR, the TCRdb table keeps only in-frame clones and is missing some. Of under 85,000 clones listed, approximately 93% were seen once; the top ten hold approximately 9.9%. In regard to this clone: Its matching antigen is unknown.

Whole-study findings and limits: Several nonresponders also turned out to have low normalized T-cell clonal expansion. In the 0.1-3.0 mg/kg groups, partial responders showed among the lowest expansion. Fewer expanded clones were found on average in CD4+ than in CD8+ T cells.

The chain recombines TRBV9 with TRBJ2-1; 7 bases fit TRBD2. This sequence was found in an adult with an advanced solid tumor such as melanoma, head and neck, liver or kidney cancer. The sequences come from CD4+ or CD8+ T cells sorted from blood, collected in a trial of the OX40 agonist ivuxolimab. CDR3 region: CASSLTSAEQFF. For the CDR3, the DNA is TGTGCCAGCAGCCTCACTAGCGCTGAGCAGTTCTTC.